These T cell receptor beta chains were read from a single sample in a study of immune characterization of retroperitoneal liposarcoma. TCRdb ran MiXCR on the PCR reads and lists one entry per CDR3 protein. The sample carries over 15,000 distinct CDR3 sequences, 37% recorded once. Sequencing was done on a sample of blood. All receptors derive from a male donor with retroperitoneal liposarcoma. The CDR3 runs from the conserved cysteine through the conserved F or W. The order of the fields is J gene, clone size, D gene, V gene, CDR3 protein, CDR3 DNA. A D gene is named only where the DNA matches it firmly. Not every row has a clone size; where given, it reads once, few, many or a size class.

J: TRBJ2-1; size: medium-sized; D: NA; V: TRBV7-2; CDR3: CASSNYDEQFF; DNA: TGTGCCAGCAGCAACTACGACGAGCAGTTCTTC
J: TRBJ2-5; size: NA; D: NA; V: TRBV7-8; CDR3: CASSLRAGELQETQYF; DNA: TGTGCCAGCAGCTTAAGGGCAGGGGAACTCCAAGAGACCCAGTACTTC
J: TRBJ2-7; size: NA; D: NA; V: TRBV27; CDR3: CASSFRGNEQYF; DNA: TGTGCCAGCAGTTTTCGGGGCAATGAGCAGTACTTC
J: TRBJ2-1; size: NA; D: TRBD2; V: TRBV10-3; CDR3: CAISETSGYRVGEQFF; DNA: TGTGCCATCAGTGAGACTAGCGGGTATAGGGTGGGCGAGCAGTTCTTC
J: TRBJ2-1; size: many; D: NA; V: TRBV6-1; CDR3: CASSETISYNEQFF; DNA: TGTGCCAGCAGTGAGACTATAAGTTACAATGAGCAGTTCTTC
J: TRBJ2-6; size: medium-sized; D: NA; V: TRBV12-3/TRBV12-4; CDR3: CASKESGANVLTF; DNA: TGTGCCAGCAAGGAATCTGGGGCCAACGTCCTGACTTTC
J: TRBJ1-5; size: many; D: NA; V: TRBV7-2; CDR3: CASSLGSGARYQPQHF; DNA: TGTGCCAGCAGCTTAGGGTCCGGGGCTCGGTATCAGCCCCAGCATTTT
J: TRBJ2-1; size: NA; D: TRBD2; V: TRBV23-1; CDR3: CASSQSAGENNEQFF; DNA: TGCGCCAGCAGTCAATCGGCGGGGGAAAACAATGAGCAGTTCTTC
J: TRBJ2-7; size: NA; D: TRBD2; V: TRBV6-5; CDR3: CASSYSRGRLAGDYEQYF; DNA: TGTGCCAGCAGTTACTCACGGGGGCGACTAGCGGGAGACTACGAGCAGTACTTC
J: TRBJ2-2; size: NA; D: NA; V: TRBV10-1; CDR3: CASSGQSLPNTGELFF; DNA: TGCGCCAGCAGTGGACAGTCGTTACCGAACACCGGGGAGCTGTTTTTT
J: TRBJ2-7; size: many; D: NA; V: TRBV7-9; CDR3: CASSTLSYNEQYF; DNA: TGTGCCAGCAGTACCCTCTCCTACAATGAGCAGTACTTC
J: TRBJ2-7; size: NA; D: TRBD1; V: TRBV11-2; CDR3: CASSPRQGHPPLHF; DNA: TGTGCCAGCAGCCCCCGACAGGGCCATCCACCCCTCCACTTC
J: TRBJ2-2; size: many; D: NA; V: TRBV7-2; CDR3: CASSLSGAGELFF; DNA: TGTGCCAGCAGCTTGTCAGGGGCCGGGGAGCTGTTTTTT
J: TRBJ1-3; size: few; D: TRBD1; V: TRBV11-2; CDR3: CASSPTPGQVSGNTIYF; DNA: TGTGCCAGCAGCCCCACCCCGGGACAGGTCTCTGGAAACACCATATATTTT
J: TRBJ2-1; size: medium-sized; D: TRBD2; V: TRBV6-1; CDR3: CASSLGLAGGPGNEQFF; DNA: TGTGCCAGCAGTTTGGGACTAGCGGGGGGGCCGGGGAATGAGCAGTTCTTC
J: TRBJ2-6; size: few; D: TRBD2; V: TRBV4-3; CDR3: CASSQGGASGRISAIPGANVLTF; DNA: TGCGCCAGCAGCCAAGGGGGGGCTAGCGGGAGAATTTCCGCTATCCCTGGGGCCAACGTCCTGACTTTC
J: TRBJ2-1; size: few; D: NA; V: TRBV27; CDR3: CASSLSRIATEQFF; DNA: TGTGCCAGCAGTTTATCAAGGATAGCGACTGAGCAGTTCTTC
J: TRBJ2-1; size: medium-sized; D: NA; V: TRBV7-2; CDR3: CASSPMSEQFF; DNA: TGTGCCAGCAGCCCTATGAGTGAGCAGTTCTTC
J: TRBJ1-5; size: once; D: NA; V: TRBV12-3/TRBV12-4; CDR3: CASSILVDQPQHF; DNA: TGTGCCAGCAGTATCCTCGTCGATCAGCCCCAGCATTTT
J: TRBJ2-7; size: many; D: NA; V: TRBV6-6; CDR3: CASSPSKGPYEQYF; DNA: TGTGCCAGCAGCCCTTCGAAAGGACCCTACGAGCAGTACTTC
J: TRBJ2-3; size: large; D: NA; V: TRBV7-2; CDR3: CASSLDSGGTDTQYF; DNA: TGTGCCAGCAGCTTAGACAGCGGAGGCACAGATACGCAGTATTTT
J: TRBJ2-5; size: NA; D: NA; V: TRBV4-3; CDR3: CASSQRVRGVGETQYF; DNA: TGCGCCAGCAGCCAAAGGGTGAGGGGAGTGGGAGAGACCCAGTACTTC
J: TRBJ2-7; size: many; D: NA; V: TRBV7-6; CDR3: CASSADRPPYNEQYF; DNA: TGTGCCAGCAGCGCCGACAGGCCCCCCTACAATGAGCAGTACTTC
J: TRBJ2-7; size: medium-sized; D: NA; V: TRBV7-3; CDR3: CASSTGAGNEQYF; DNA: TGTGCCAGCAGCACGGGGGCAGGGAACGAGCAGTACTTC
J: TRBJ2-5; size: many; D: NA; V: TRBV27; CDR3: CASKDYQETQYF; DNA: TGTGCCAGCAAGGACTACCAAGAGACCCAGTACTTC
J: TRBJ2-3; size: NA; D: TRBD2; V: TRBV6-2/TRBV6-3; CDR3: CASSRPGLAGTDTQYF; DNA: TGTGCCAGCAGCCGCCCGGGACTAGCGGGGACAGATACGCAGTATTTT
J: TRBJ2-5; size: NA; D: NA; V: TRBV10-2; CDR3: CASRMAGEETQYF; DNA: TGCGCCAGCAGAATGGCAGGGGAAGAGACCCAGTACTTC
J: TRBJ2-1; size: NA; D: TRBD2; V: TRBV11-3; CDR3: CASSPPRLTGGRVNEQFF; DNA: TGTGCCAGCAGCCCCCCGCGGCTAACGGGGGGGCGGGTCAATGAGCAGTTCTTC
J: TRBJ2-7; size: NA; D: TRBD1; V: TRBV28; CDR3: CASSLGQATYEQYF; DNA: TGTGCCAGCAGTTTGGGACAGGCTACCTACGAGCAGTACTTC
J: TRBJ1-2; size: NA; D: NA; V: TRBV10-1; CDR3: CASSESRTGVGYTF; DNA: TGCGCCAGCAGTGAGTCAAGAACGGGAGTGGGCTACACCTTC
J: TRBJ2-1; size: NA; D: NA; V: TRBV7-6; CDR3: CASSLDEGPTYEQFF; DNA: TGTGCCAGCAGCTTAGATGAGGGGCCCACCTACGAGCAGTTCTTC
J: TRBJ2-7; size: many; D: TRBD2; V: TRBV27; CDR3: CASRGLAGAYEQYF; DNA: TGTGCCAGCAGGGGGCTAGCGGGAGCTTACGAGCAGTACTTC
J: TRBJ2-2; size: few; D: NA; V: TRBV6-2/TRBV6-3; CDR3: CASNRGSTGELFF; DNA: TGTGCCAGCAACAGAGGCTCCACCGGGGAGCTGTTTTTT
J: TRBJ2-6; size: few; D: NA; V: TRBV4-1; CDR3: CASSQQGYGVGANVLTF; DNA: TGCGCCAGCAGCCAGCAGGGTTATGGGGTCGGGGCCAACGTCCTGACTTTC
J: TRBJ2-2; size: NA; D: NA; V: TRBV11-2; CDR3: CASSLVTGELFF; DNA: TGTGCCAGCAGCTTAGTCACCGGGGAGCTGTTTTTT
J: TRBJ2-3; size: NA; D: TRBD2; V: TRBV18; CDR3: CASSPPGTSGRTDTQYF; DNA: TGTGCCAGCTCACCACCGGGGACTAGCGGGAGGACAGATACGCAGTATTTT
J: TRBJ2-1; size: NA; D: NA; V: TRBV15; CDR3: CATSRAAGFEQFF; DNA: TGTGCCACCAGCAGAGCGGCAGGTTTTGAGCAGTTCTTC
J: TRBJ2-3; size: NA; D: NA; V: TRBV6-1; CDR3: CASSLGARGGTDTQYF; DNA: TGTGCCAGCAGTCTAGGCGCTCGAGGGGGGACAGATACGCAGTATTTT
J: TRBJ2-7; size: NA; D: NA; V: TRBV6-1; CDR3: CASSESWTEVYEQYF; DNA: TGTGCCAGCAGTGAGAGCTGGACGGAAGTTTACGAGCAGTACTTC
J: TRBJ2-1; size: medium-sized; D: TRBD1; V: TRBV7-2; CDR3: CASSWDRGQYEQFF; DNA: TGTGCCAGCAGCTGGGACAGGGGGCAATACGAGCAGTTCTTC
J: TRBJ2-1; size: NA; D: TRBD2; V: TRBV7-2; CDR3: CASSSRVTSLETQFF; DNA: TGTGCCAGCAGCTCAAGGGTGACTAGCCTAGAGACCCAGTTCTTC
J: TRBJ1-1; size: NA; D: NA; V: TRBV10-1; CDR3: CASSDLNREAFF; DNA: TGCGCCAGCAGTGACCTTAACAGGGAAGCTTTCTTT
J: TRBJ2-5; size: medium-sized; D: NA; V: TRBV6-1; CDR3: CASSEGTGSWGETQYF; DNA: TGTGCCAGCAGTGAAGGGACGGGGAGTTGGGGGGAGACCCAGTACTTC
J: TRBJ2-1; size: NA; D: NA; V: TRBV7-8; CDR3: CASSPLRDSYNEQFF; DNA: TGTGCCAGCAGCCCCCTTAGGGATTCCTACAATGAGCAGTTCTTC
J: TRBJ2-3; size: medium-sized; D: NA; V: TRBV6-1; CDR3: CASSEGGGGKDTQYF; DNA: TGTGCCAGCAGTGAAGGGGGAGGGGGTAAGGATACGCAGTATTTT
J: TRBJ2-1; size: medium-sized; D: TRBD2; V: TRBV6-1; CDR3: CASSVIAGGYEQFF; DNA: TGTGCCAGCAGTGTGATAGCGGGGGGCTACGAGCAGTTCTTC
J: TRBJ2-1; size: few; D: TRBD2; V: TRBV11-3; CDR3: CASSKRQREVDEQFF; DNA: TGTGCCAGCAGCAAAAGACAGCGGGAGGTCGATGAGCAGTTCTTC
J: TRBJ2-1; size: NA; D: NA; V: TRBV6-1; CDR3: CARSEGDGSDSYEQFF; DNA: TGTGCCAGAAGTGAAGGAGATGGTAGCGACTCCTACGAGCAGTTCTTC
J: TRBJ2-5; size: NA; D: TRBD2; V: TRBV7-6; CDR3: CASSLGLAGLQETQYF; DNA: TGTGCCAGCAGCCTTGGACTAGCGGGTCTCCAAGAGACCCAGTACTTC
J: TRBJ2-7; size: few; D: TRBD1; V: TRBV6-1; CDR3: CASSYGQGHYNEQYF; DNA: TGTGCCAGCAGTTACGGACAGGGTCACTACAATGAGCAGTACTTC
J: TRBJ2-7; size: NA; D: NA; V: TRBV6-4; CDR3: CASSRETNYEQYF; DNA: TGTGCCAGCAGCCGGGAGACCAACTACGAGCAGTACTTC
J: TRBJ2-1; size: many; D: NA; V: TRBV7-2; CDR3: CASSETRETQFF; DNA: TGTGCCAGCAGCGAAACTCGGGAGACCCAGTTCTTC
J: TRBJ1-3; size: NA; D: NA; V: TRBV10-3; CDR3: CAIRSTTGTIYF; DNA: TGTGCCATCAGGTCCACGACGGGCACCATATATTTT
J: TRBJ2-5; size: medium-sized; D: NA; V: TRBV27; CDR3: CASSFREKETQYF; DNA: TGTGCCAGCAGTTTTAGGGAAAAAGAGACCCAGTACTTC